This T cell receptor (beta chain) is from a study of vaccination effects on CD4 cells after COVID-19. In the study overall: Once vaccinated, a few convalescent patients were sampled both early and late afterward. Cultivation was performed at roughly 2.2 million PBMC per well with 8.5 to 10 IU/ml IL-2 and approximately 10 ug/ml peptides added.

Around day 10 of culture, CD4+ T cells were separated out. PCR showed that the person got SARS-CoV-2 infection at some point between March and December 2020. Participants got two doses of BNT162b2 or mRNA-1273 vaccine. On day 3 and again on day 7, half the medium was replaced with IL-2 medium. TCRdb's table, derived via immunoSEQ multiplex PCR, lists solely in-frame clones and lacks some. The sample consists of nearly 35,000 clones, about 68% of them appearing once. The CDR3 spans 15 residues. V gave up 3 bases and J gave up 4 bases, with 15 bases separating them. Germline V gene sequence: CDR1 KGHSH, CDR2 LQKENI. Concerning this clone: The antigen remains unidentified.

The sequencing here drew on CD4+ T cells from PBMCs cultured without peptide, taken after COVID-19 vaccination. The clonotype comes from a human donor who had a prior SARS-CoV-2 infection. The rearrangement uses TRBV18 and TRBJ1-1; perhaps TRBD1 as D (5 bases). The CDR3 nucleotides read TGTGCCAGCTCACCGTACGGCACCACAGGCACTGAAGCTTTCTTT. This sequence encodes CASSPYGTTGTEAFF.